A selection of T cell receptor beta chains follows, all from one sample in a study of monozygotic twins with inflammatory bowel disease. TCRdb re-called the 5' RACE reads; one entry per CDR3 protein, DNA not given. There are over 200,000 distinct CDR3 sequences in the sample, with less than 9% held by the top ten. Sequences were obtained from blood. The receptors were gathered from a human donor with ulcerative colitis or Crohn's disease, or a healthy co-twin of an affected twin (not recorded which). Both conserved end residues are part of each CDR3.

j_call v_call cdr3_aa
TRBJ1-1 TRBV5-1 CASSLDRDDEAFF
TRBJ2-3 TRBV30 CAWSGLAADTQYF
TRBJ2-1 TRBV4-2 CASSQDLAGTYNEQFF
TRBJ2-3 TRBV5-4 CASSLAGKSTDTQYF
TRBJ2-7 TRBV15 CATSRDTSSYEQYF
TRBJ2-3 TRBV28 CASSLSLSGYTDTQYF
TRBJ2-7 TRBV27 CASSPRPDSYEQYF
TRBJ2-3 TRBV7-3 CASSPSGGIADTQYF
TRBJ2-1 TRBV28 CASSVNFQRSQFF
TRBJ1-1 TRBV5-1 CASSPGSTEAFF
TRBJ1-1 TRBV15 CATKRDRGNTEAFF
TRBJ1-4 TRBV6-5 CASTQARRQGLRILTNEKLFF
TRBJ1-2 TRBV4-2 CASSQERGQDGYGYTF
TRBJ1-5 TRBV5-1 CASSLDGTSNQPQHF
TRBJ2-7 TRBV7-6 CASSLDPGGSYEQYF
TRBJ2-1 TRBV5-3 CARSPHDNEQFF
TRBJ1-1 TRBV4-1 CASSQGVNTEAFF
TRBJ1-4 TRBV7-6 CASSLVVGEDEKLFF
TRBJ1-6 TRBV4-1 CASSFRSGFGDSPLHF
TRBJ2-3 TRBV6-1 CASSTGFLADTQYF
TRBJ2-5 TRBV30 CAWSVLGGARGETQYF
TRBJ1-1 TRBV11-2 CASSFQLTSTEAFF
TRBJ1-2 TRBV4-2 CASSQEGGGYTF
TRBJ1-1 TRBV13 CASSLGRYKTEAFF
TRBJ2-7 TRBV6-2/TRBV6-3 CASRIAGGPDEQYF
TRBJ2-3 TRBV5-1 CASSLELTSSTDTQYF
TRBJ2-5 TRBV6-5 CASSSTPAQGAKTQYF
TRBJ1-3 TRBV12-3/TRBV12-4 CASTPGVGNTIYF
TRBJ2-2 TRBV18 CASLSTMNTGELFF
TRBJ1-5 TRBV27 CASSLSGRGIDQPQHF
TRBJ2-3 TRBV11-1 CASSRSGGADTQYF
TRBJ2-7 TRBV6-1 CASSEWHEQYF
TRBJ1-4 TRBV10-3 CAIMRDTDEKLFF
TRBJ2-1 TRBV7-8 CASSPSRVRMYNEQFF
TRBJ2-1 TRBV7-2 CASSLELGGLTYNEQFF
TRBJ1-1 TRBV18 CASSPGQQSEAFF
TRBJ1-5 TRBV29-1 CSATDGSNQPQHF